Presented here are 25 T cell receptor beta chains from one specimen sequenced in a study of control samples from healthy donors and cancer patients. This table comes from immunoSEQ multiplex PCR, and its TCRdb copy is limited to in-frame clones, with some not included. The sample lists more than 50,000 clones, roughly 95% occurring once. The sample consisted of blood. The receptors come from a woman in her late teens or twenties in good health.

The chain joins TRBV27 to TRBJ1-5; 12 positions match TRBD1. The J segment lost 0 bases and the V segment lost 4 bases, leaving 22 bases of the junction unmatched. This CDR3 has 23 residues. CDR1 is MNHEY, CDR2 SMNVEV, per germline (reference sequence). CDR3 sequence reads: CASSSHRDRGRPNSPNSNQPQHF. CDR3 nucleotides: TGTGCCAGCAGTTCCCACCGGGACAGGGGGCGGCCTAACTCCCCAAATAGCAATCAGCCCCAGCATTTT.

V and J are TRBV11-3 and TRBJ2-3; D gene ambiguous. This CDR3 is 14 amino acids long. Germline V gene lookup returns CDR1 SGHNT and CDR2 YENEEA. V lost 5 bases and J 2 bases, leaving 11 bases between the germline ends. The CDR3 bases are TGTGCCAGCAGCCCTCAAGGTACCACAGATACGCAGTATTTT. The encoded protein is CASSPQGTTDTQYF.

This clone was detected only once. The rearrangement links TRBV12-3 or TRBV12-4 to TRBJ1-2; the D is unclear. The CDR3 spans 13 residues. V lost 5 bases and J 4 bases, leaving 11 bases between the germline ends. CDR3 loop: CASSLPDFYGYTF. In DNA form, the CDR3 reads TGTGCCAGCAGTCTACCGGATTTCTATGGCTACACCTTC.

This rearrangement joins TRBV2 to TRBJ2-3; D call uncertain. V lost 1 base and J lost 5, with 13 bases in between. Germline V lookup: CDR1 SNHLY, CDR2 FYNNEI. The CDR3 sequence is 15 residues long. The CDR3, as DNA: TGTGCCAGCAGTGAAGGGGCAGCCGTGGGAGATACGCAGTATTTT. Translation: CASSEGAAVGDTQYF.

V is TRBV10-2 and J is TRBJ1-3; D not certain. Germline V gives CDR1 WSHSY, CDR2 SAAADI. The CDR3 covers 13 residues. With 7 bases removed from V and 8 bases from J, the gap between germline ends came to 15 bases. CDR3 loop: CASTTSSGDTIYF. In DNA form, the CDR3 reads TGCGCCAGCACGACTAGTTCAGGAGACACCATATATTTT.

The CDR3 DNA reads TGTGCCAGCAGTTACGCGTCAGGGGGCATAAACAATGAGCAGTTCTTC. This translates into CASSYASGGINNEQFF. The V and J genes are TRBV6-5 and TRBJ2-1; 8 nucleotides line up with TRBD1. The germline V gene encodes CDR1 MNHEY and CDR2 SVGAGI. This CDR3 contains 16 residues. V shed 2 bases and J 5 bases; nucleotides not matched to a gene: 8.

The chain recombines TRBV3-1 (or the pseudogene TRBV3-2) with TRBJ2-6; 7 positions match TRBD2. J was trimmed by 0 bases and V by 0 bases; bases with no gene match: 14. The germline V gene has CDR1 LGHDT and CDR2 YNNKEL (reference sequence). The CDR3 totals 21 residues. The CDR3 loop is CASSQDRAAGKTHSGANVLTF. The CDR3 bases are TGTGCCAGCAGCCAAGATCGAGCAGCGGGGAAAACCCACTCTGGGGCCAACGTCCTGACTTTC.

This chain joins TRBV19 and TRBJ1-2; possibly TRBD1 for D (5 bases). The germline CDR1 and CDR2 sequences are LNHDA and SQIVND (reference sequence). V was clipped by 10 bases and J by 5 bases, with 14 bases between them. The CDR3 length is 12 residues. The CDR3 DNA reads as TGTGCCACGGGGGTAGGACTTTATGGCTACACCTTC. Protein: CATGVGLYGYTF.

The rearrangement joins TRBV7-2 to TRBJ2-1, with D maybe TRBD1 (5 bases). This CDR3 is 13 amino acids long. V was pared by 7 bases and J by 5 bases, with 12 bases between. Germline V gene lookup returns CDR1 SGHTA and CDR2 FQGNSA. CDR3 DNA sequence: TGTGCCAGCAAGGAGAGCAGGGACAATGAGCAGTTCTTC. This encodes CASKESRDNEQFF.

J is TRBJ2-5 and V is TRBV18; perhaps TRBD1 as D (5 bases). The V end lost 3 bases, the J end lost 2 bases, and 7 bases lay between the germline ends. CDR3 length equals 13 residues. The germline V gene encodes CDR1 KGHSH and CDR2 LQKENI. The CDR3 DNA reads as TGTGCCAGCTCACCGGGGCGTCAAGAGACCCAGTACTTC. Protein: CASSPGRQETQYF.

The chain combines TRBV11-2 with TRBJ1-1; D may be TRBD1 (6 bases). Germline-derived CDR1 and CDR2 are SGHAT and FQNNGV. The germline V and J ends were trimmed by 4 bases and 5 bases, with 11 bases remaining between them. CDR3 length equals 13 residues. The CDR3 region is CASSYQGWTEAFF. In DNA form, the CDR3 reads TGTGCCAGCAGCTATCAGGGGTGGACTGAAGCTTTCTTT.

The chain combines TRBV5-4 with TRBJ1-1; 7 bases map to TRBD1. Germline CDR1 reads SGHNT; CDR2 reads YYREEE (reference sequence). The CDR3 spans 16 residues. Trimming at V came to 2 bases and at J to 5 bases, leaving 12 bases not matched to a gene. The CDR3 region has the DNA TGTGCCAGCAGCTTTAACAGGGGAATTGCTAGTACTGAAGCTTTCTTT. Protein: CASSFNRGIASTEAFF.

This chain joins TRBV30 and TRBJ1-2; D perhaps matches TRBD1 (5 bases). The CDR3 runs to 14 residues. Looked up from germline, CDR1 is GTSNPN and CDR2 is SVGIG (reference sequence). V was pared by 1 base and J by 2 bases, with 11 bases between. The CDR3 reads CAWSGDGANYGYTF. DNA for the CDR3: TGTGCCTGGAGTGGCGACGGGGCCAACTATGGCTACACCTTC.

The chain joins TRBV11-2 to TRBJ2-1; D possibly corresponds to TRBD1 (5 bases). This CDR3 spans 15 amino acids. Looked up from germline, CDR1 is SGHAT and CDR2 is FQNNGV. V gave up 5 bases and J gave up 0 bases, with 11 bases separating them. The CDR3 nucleotides read TGTGCCAGCAGCCTCCGGACAAGCTCCTACAATGAGCAGTTCTTC. Translating it yields CASSLRTSSYNEQFF.

J is TRBJ1-2 and V is TRBV4-3; 9 bases are a match to TRBD1. The V gene end was trimmed by 4 bases and the J gene end by 3 bases; junction bases not matched to a gene: 6. The CDR3 runs to 15 residues. CDR1 and CDR2 from the germline V gene are LGHNA and YSLEER. The CDR3 region has the DNA TGCGCCAGCAGCCGCCCCGACAGGGGGGACTATGGCTACACCTTC. Amino acids: CASSRPDRGDYGYTF.

The V gene is TRBV10-1, the J gene TRBJ2-3, with D hard to call. The CDR3 runs to 14 residues. Trimming took off 4 bases at V and 2 bases at J, with 10 bases between the two ends. Germline-derived CDR1 and CDR2 are WNHNN and SYGVQD (reference sequence). The CDR3 nucleotides read TGCGCCAGCAGTGCCGGGTCCTCCACAGATACGCAGTATTTT. This sequence encodes CASSAGSSTDTQYF.

The chain carries TRBV5-1 and TRBJ2-3; D may correspond to TRBD1 or TRBD2 (5 bases each). The V and J ends lost 2 bases and 2 bases respectively, with 12 bases between them. CDR3 length equals 15 residues. CDR1 and CDR2 (germline): SGHRS, YFSETQ. The CDR3 region is CASSFRDPSTDTQYF. CDR3 nucleotide sequence: TGCGCCAGCAGCTTCAGGGACCCCTCCACAGATACGCAGTATTTT.

The chain employs TRBV24-1 and TRBJ1-6, with 7 bases aligning to TRBD1. The V and J ends lost 8 bases and 7 bases, in that order; junction bases with no gene match: 7. This CDR3 is built from 14 residues. Germline V CDR1 and CDR2: KGHDR, SFDVKD. Here the CDR3 reads CATTPPGGNSPLHF. The CDR3 DNA is TGTGCCACCACCCCCCCAGGGGGGAATTCACCCCTCCACTTT.

The chain combines TRBV28 with TRBJ1-2; 10 bases are a match to TRBD1. With 3 bases clipped from V and 4 bases from J, the junction kept 11 bases outside the gene matches. Germline CDR1 reads MDHEN; CDR2 reads SYDVKM. The CDR3 sequence is 17 residues long. The CDR3 DNA reads as TGTGCCAGCAGTTTTGAATCGGGGGACAGGGGTTTCTATGGCTACACCTTC. It translates to CASSFESGDRGFYGYTF.

The rearrangement uses TRBV9 and TRBJ2-5; 9 bases line up with TRBD2. The CDR3 spans 15 residues. Germline V gives CDR1 SGDLS, CDR2 YYNGEE. The V gene end was trimmed by 3 bases and the J gene end by 5 bases; junction bases not matched to a gene: 8. The CDR3 nucleotides are TGTGCCAGCAGCGGCGGCGGGGGGGCCGGGGAGACCCAGTACTTC. Protein: CASSGGGGAGETQYF.

The chain combines TRBV19 with TRBJ1-1; perhaps TRBD1 as D (5 bases). CDR1 and CDR2 (germline): LNHDA, SQIVND (reference sequence). The CDR3 covers 13 residues. V gave up 6 bases and J gave up 6 bases, with 14 bases separating them. As DNA, the CDR3 is TGTGCCAGTAGCAAACTTGACAGCTCTGAAGCTTTCTTT. Residues: CASSKLDSSEAFF.

Only one count was recorded for this clone. The rearrangement uses TRBV2 and TRBJ1-1; tentative D call: TRBD1 (6 bases). The germline V and J ends were trimmed by 8 bases and 6 bases, with 19 bases remaining between them. From germline, CDR1 is SNHLY and CDR2 FYNNEI. The CDR3 consists of 14 residues. The CDR3 reads CASGGYREGAEAFF. DNA of the CDR3: TGTGCCAGCGGGGGGTACAGGGAAGGGGCTGAAGCTTTCTTT.

V usage is TRBV11-2 and J usage is TRBJ1-1; tentatively, D is TRBD1 (5 bases). The CDR3 runs to 11 residues. Germline lookup yields CDR1 SGHAT and CDR2 FQNNGV. V was trimmed by 5 bases and J by 10 bases, leaving 11 bases between them. The CDR3 reads CASSPRGAAFF. The CDR3 nucleotides are TGTGCCAGCAGCCCCCGGGGCGCAGCTTTCTTT.

This clone was recorded only once. V gene TRBV6-4 combines with J gene TRBJ2-2, with 8 bases fitting TRBD1. Germline V gene lookup returns CDR1 MRHNA and CDR2 SNTAGT. The trim removed 5 bases at V and 4 bases at J, leaving 6 bases unmatched. The CDR3 runs 15 residues. The CDR3 DNA follows: TGTGCCAGCAGTCCGGGACAGGCAACCACCGGGGAGCTGTTTTTT. It codes for CASSPGQATTGELFF.

The chain combines TRBV4-1 with TRBJ1-2; D gene unclear. The CDR3 consists of 15 residues. The V gene lost 0 bases and the J gene lost 5 bases, with 13 bases spanning the gap. Germline-derived CDR1 and CDR2 are MGHRA and YSYEKL. The CDR3 region has the DNA TGCGCCAGCAGCCAAGATCGGAGGGAGGTTTATGGCTACACCTTC. Translated: CASSQDRREVYGYTF.